Following are 21 T cell receptor beta chains from one sample sequenced in a study of blood T cell repertoires in COVID-19 (dated by TCRdb to 2018 to 2020). Library preparation employed the immunoSEQ multiplex PCR assay. TCRdb's version of the immuneACCESS table is confined to in-frame rearrangements and falls short of the full clone set. An unresolved V gene accounts for under half of the shortfall where checked; the remainder is of unknown origin. The sample table records around 310,000 clones; about 89% of these occur just once. Approximately 12% of the sample is taken by the ten largest. The specimen sequenced was peripheral blood. These TCRs come from a woman in her fifties or sixties with acute or convalescent COVID-19.

The V gene is TRBV5-1, the J gene TRBJ2-2; the D gene is possibly TRBD1 (6 bases). Germline V gene lookup returns CDR1 SGHRS and CDR2 YFSETQ. The V gene lost 2 bases and the J gene lost 4 bases, with 12 bases spanning the gap. The CDR3 sequence is 15 residues long. The CDR3 here is CASSFNRVGTGELFF. The CDR3, as DNA: TGCGCCAGCAGCTTTAACAGGGTGGGCACCGGGGAGCTGTTTTTT.

This sequence joins TRBV7-8 and TRBJ1-3; D call uncertain. Germline loops: CDR1 SGHVS, CDR2 FQNEAQ. V shed 2 bases and J shed 1 base, with 12 bases lying between them. There are 16 residues in the CDR3. CDR3 loop: CASSLKLAGSGNTIYF. The CDR3 DNA sequence: TGTGCCAGCAGCTTAAAGCTCGCGGGATCTGGAAACACCATATATTTT.

The gene calls are TRBV7-6 and TRBJ1-1, with unresolved D. The CDR3 has 16 residues. The germline CDR1 and CDR2 sequences are SGHVS and FNYEAQ. Trimming removed 1 base at V and 0 bases at J, with 12 bases between. The CDR3: CASSLGAGRMNTEAFF. The CDR3 bases are TGTGCCAGCAGCTTAGGGGCGGGCAGGATGAACACTGAAGCTTTCTTT.

This chain joins TRBV2 and TRBJ2-7, with 9 bases lining up with TRBD2. Germline V lookup: CDR1 SNHLY, CDR2 FYNNEI. V shed 7 bases, J shed 3 bases, and the junction held 1 base outside the gene matches. The CDR3 is 12 amino acids. The CDR3 sequence: CASKLAGYEQYF. CDR3 sequence (DNA): TGTGCCAGCAAACTAGCGGGCTACGAGCAGTACTTC.

The gene calls are TRBV27 and TRBJ1-5; 8 bases line up with TRBD1. With V trimmed by 3 bases and J by 6 bases, 7 bases remained unmatched. The CDR3 extends over 15 amino acids. Germline V gene sequence: CDR1 MNHEY, CDR2 SMNVEV (reference sequence). The CDR3 protein is CASSFSGQGGQPQHF. Here the CDR3 DNA reads TGTGCCAGCAGTTTTTCAGGACAGGGAGGTCAGCCCCAGCATTTT.

This chain uses TRBV7-2 with TRBJ1-1, with TRBD1 matching 10 bases. This CDR3 comprises 14 residues. In germline, CDR1 is SGHTA, CDR2 FQGNSA. The junction had 9 bases not matched to a gene; V was cut back by 4 bases and J by 10 bases. CDR3 protein: CASSSTGGAGGAFF. In DNA, the CDR3 is TGTGCCAGCAGCTCGACAGGGGGCGCGGGGGGAGCTTTCTTT.

This chain joins TRBV5-1 and TRBJ2-5; 10 nucleotides agree with TRBD2. In germline, CDR1 is SGHRS, CDR2 YFSETQ. This CDR3 contains 16 residues. V gave up 0 bases and J gave up 1 base; unmatched junction bases: 3. The CDR3, as DNA: TGCGCCAGCAGCTTGGACGTAGCGGGGGGCCAAGAGACCCAGTACTTC. Translating it yields CASSLDVAGGQETQYF.

This chain connects TRBV4-3 to TRBJ1-6; a possible D gene is TRBD1 (6 bases). The CDR3 extends over 16 amino acids. V was shortened by 0 bases and J by 7 bases, with 13 bases between the two germline ends. Germline values: CDR1 LGHNA, CDR2 YSLEER. The CDR3 reads CASSQDMDSPNSPLHF. CDR3 DNA: TGCGCCAGCAGCCAAGATATGGACAGCCCCAATTCACCCCTCCACTTT.

In its sample, this clone was seen once. The gene calls are TRBV7-9 and TRBJ1-2; a possible D gene is TRBD1 (5 bases). The germline V gene has CDR1 SEHNR and CDR2 FQNEAQ (reference sequence). The V and J ends lost 4 bases and 4 bases respectively, with 16 bases between them. CDR3 length equals 15 residues. The CDR3 DNA is TGTGCCAGCAGCTCTGAGGCAGGGAGGACCTATGGCTACACCTTC. It specifies CASSSEAGRTYGYTF.

V and J are TRBV27 and TRBJ1-4, with D perhaps matching TRBD1 (5 bases). The CDR3 extends over 13 amino acids. Germline V gene sequence: CDR1 MNHEY, CDR2 SMNVEV (reference sequence). Trimming shortened V by 5 bases and J by 8 bases, and 12 bases separated the two germline ends. The CDR3 loop reads CASSRQRGEKLFF. The CDR3 bases are TGTGCCAGCAGTCGACAGAGAGGAGAAAAACTGTTTTTT.

The chain joins TRBV6-5 to TRBJ2-7; 11 bases fit TRBD1. V was clipped by 6 bases and J by 2 bases; unmatched bases: 6. The CDR3 spans 15 residues. CDR1 and CDR2 from the germline V gene are MNHEY and SVGAGI. CDR3 nucleotides: TGTGCCAGCAGCCTCGGACAGGGGGCCCCCTACGAGCAGTACTTC. This translates into CASSLGQGAPYEQYF.

This clone was picked up one time. The chain joins TRBV9 to TRBJ2-1; no definite D call. V gave up 0 bases and J gave up 4 bases, with 5 bases separating them. This CDR3 has 13 residues. Germline V gene sequence: CDR1 SGDLS, CDR2 YYNGEE. CDR3 coding DNA: TGTGCCAGCAGCGTAGCACAGTACAATGAGCAGTTCTTC. Translated, it gives CASSVAQYNEQFF.

This clone was detected only a few times. The chain combines TRBV5-6 with TRBJ1-3; no clear D gene. The germline gives CDR1 SGHDT, CDR2 YYEEEE. The CDR3 covers 13 residues. V was clipped by 6 bases and J by 7 bases, with 14 bases between them. The CDR3 spells CASNSAFLNTIYF. The DNA of the CDR3 is TGTGCCAGCAACTCTGCATTCCTGAACACCATATATTTT. Combining the CDR3 with reference TRBV5-6 and TRBJ1-3 gives the whole variable domain DAGVTQSPTHLIKTRGQQVTLRCSPKSGHDTVSWYQQALGQGPQFIFQYYEEEERQRGNFPDRFSGHQFPNYSSELNVNALLLGDSALYLCASNSAFLNTIYFGEGSWLTVV.

The rearrangement links TRBV2 to TRBJ2-3, with 10 bases matching TRBD1. The CDR3 contains 15 residues. From germline, CDR1 is SNHLY and CDR2 FYNNEI. J was trimmed by 4 bases and V by 6 bases; bases with no gene match: 7. CDR3 amino acids: CASSGDRGFSDTQYF. The CDR3 region has the DNA TGTGCCAGCAGCGGGGACAGGGGTTTTTCAGATACGCAGTATTTT.

The chain carries TRBV2 and TRBJ1-5, with a weak D call TRBD1 (5 bases). The CDR3 totals 13 residues. CDR1 SNHLY and CDR2 FYNNEI come from the germline V gene. Trimming removed 0 bases at V and 11 bases at J, with 11 bases between. Here the CDR3 reads CASSEAGGGAQHF. In DNA form, the CDR3 reads TGTGCCAGCAGTGAAGCGGGGGGAGGTGCCCAGCATTTT. The variable domain in full, with the rest retrieved from reference TRBV2 and TRBJ1-5, is EPEVTQTPSHQVTQMGQEVILRCVPISNHLYFYWYRQILGQKVEFLVSFYNNEISEKSEIFDDQFSVERPDGSNFTLKIRSTKLEDSAMYFCASSEAGGGAQHFGDGTRLSIL.

J is TRBJ2-1 and V is TRBV9; 7 nucleotides line up with TRBD2. V lost 5 bases and J lost 4; bases outside the gene matches: 15. The germline V gene has CDR1 SGDLS and CDR2 YYNGEE. This CDR3 has 17 residues. Here the CDR3 reads CASSIASGGGGYNEQFF. CDR3 DNA: TGTGCCAGCAGTATAGCATCGGGGGGAGGAGGTTACAATGAGCAGTTCTTC.

CDR3 coding DNA: TGTGCCAGCGAAGAGGGGGCCGGATACGAGCAGTACTTC. It yields the protein CASEEGAGYEQYF. This sequence joins TRBV28 and TRBJ2-7; 7 bases agree with TRBD1. Looked up from germline, CDR1 is MDHEN and CDR2 is SYDVKM. With V trimmed by 8 bases and J by 4 bases, 8 bases remained unmatched. The CDR3 runs to 13 residues.

The chain employs TRBV7-8 and TRBJ2-5; 10 positions agree with TRBD2. This CDR3 region has 15 residues. Germline V gene sequence: CDR1 SGHVS, CDR2 FQNEAQ. V trimming: 1 base; J trimming: 5 bases; junction bases outside the gene matches: 4. CDR3 sequence reads: CASSLERGGRETQYF. The CDR3 coding sequence is TGTGCCAGCAGCTTAGAGCGGGGGGGCCGGGAGACCCAGTACTTC.

The rearrangement uses TRBV5-4 and TRBJ1-2; 12 nucleotides match TRBD1. CDR1 is SGHNT, CDR2 YYREEE, per germline (reference sequence). The length of the CDR3 is 16 residues. The V gene end was trimmed by 5 bases and the J gene end by 0 bases; junction bases not matched to a gene: 5. The CDR3 sequence is CASRGTGGAPNYGYTF. The CDR3, as DNA: TGTGCCAGCAGGGGGACAGGGGGCGCCCCTAACTATGGCTACACCTTC. Using reference TRBV5-4 and TRBJ1-2 for the parts outside the CDR3, the full variable domain is ETGVTQSPTHLIKTRGQQVTLRCSSQSGHNTVSWYQQALGQGPQFIFQYYREEENGRGNFPPRFSGLQFPNYSSELNVNALELDDSALYLCASRGTGGAPNYGYTFGSGTRLTVV.

The chain couples TRBV13 to TRBJ2-1; D is perhaps TRBD2 (6 bases). The CDR3 totals 15 residues. The germline gives CDR1 PRHDT, CDR2 FYEKMQ (reference sequence). V was shortened by 1 base and J by 7 bases, with 14 bases between the two germline ends. CDR3 protein: CASSLEAGMGNEQFF. CDR3 nucleotide sequence: TGTGCCAGCAGCTTAGAGGCGGGAATGGGTAATGAGCAGTTCTTC.

The J gene is TRBJ2-3, the V gene TRBV9; maybe TRBD2 (7 bases). CDR3 length: 15 amino acids. Trimming took 4 bases from V and 4 from J, leaving 16 bases between them. CDR1 is SGDLS and CDR2 is YYNGEE in the germline V gene. The CDR3 DNA is TGTGCCAGCAGCATCCTCACGGGGGGCCCAGATACGCAGTATTTT. This encodes CASSILTGGPDTQYF.